These T cell receptor beta chains were read from a single sample in a study of breast tumors, draining lymph nodes, adjacent tissues. TCRdb reanalysed the multiplex PCR reads using MiXCR and keeps one entry per CDR3 protein. The sample shows 150,000 or so distinct CDR3 sequences, 30% to 40% of them seen only once. Sequenced sample: axillary lymph node tissue. The source is a female donor with breast cancer. Some clones in this sample may be carry-over from other donors' samples. Both conserved end residues are part of each CDR3. D genes are given only for firm matches. Rows give clone size only sometimes, using once, few, many, or a class for an expanded clone.

d_gene: -; abundance: -; v_gene: TRBV4-3; j_gene: TRBJ1-1; CDR3aa: CASSQDRAGVSEAFF; CDR3nt: TGCGCCAGCAGCCAAGATCGGGCAGGGGTGAGTGAAGCTTTCTTT
d_gene: TRBD1; abundance: many; v_gene: TRBV7-9; j_gene: TRBJ2-7; CDR3aa: CASSDRGFEQYF; CDR3nt: TGTGCCAGCTCGGACAGGGGATTCGAGCAGTACTTC
d_gene: -; abundance: many; v_gene: TRBV4-2; j_gene: TRBJ2-7; CDR3aa: CASSHGTGTAEQYF; CDR3nt: TGTGCCAGCAGCCACGGAACAGGGACGGCCGAGCAGTACTTC
d_gene: TRBD1; abundance: -; v_gene: TRBV20-1; j_gene: TRBJ1-6; CDR3aa: CSAYRDSRNSPLHF; CDR3nt: TGCAGTGCCTACCGGGACAGTCGCAATTCACCCCTCCACTTT
d_gene: TRBD1; abundance: -; v_gene: TRBV29-1; j_gene: TRBJ2-3; CDR3aa: CSVGDRLTDTQYF; CDR3nt: TGCAGCGTCGGGGACAGACTCACAGATACGCAGTATTTT
d_gene: TRBD1; abundance: many; v_gene: TRBV9; j_gene: TRBJ2-5; CDR3aa: CASSPRQGPLTQYF; CDR3nt: TGTGCCAGCAGCCCTCGACAGGGTCCATTGACCCAGTACTTC
d_gene: TRBD1; abundance: many; v_gene: TRBV24-1; j_gene: TRBJ1-2; CDR3aa: CATSDGTGGNYGYTF; CDR3nt: TGTGCCACCAGTGATGGGACAGGGGGCAACTATGGCTACACCTTC
d_gene: TRBD1; abundance: -; v_gene: TRBV2; j_gene: TRBJ2-7; CDR3aa: CAGGRDRAYEQYF; CDR3nt: TGTGCTGGGGGGAGGGACAGGGCCTACGAGCAGTACTTC
d_gene: TRBD1; abundance: -; v_gene: TRBV12-3/TRBV12-4; j_gene: TRBJ1-5; CDR3aa: CASSARDRGNQPQHF; CDR3nt: TGTGCCAGCAGCGCCCGGGACAGGGGGAATCAGCCCCAGCATTTT
d_gene: -; abundance: many; v_gene: TRBV6-5; j_gene: TRBJ2-1; CDR3aa: CASRPGQGNNEQFF; CDR3nt: TGTGCCAGCAGACCGGGACAAGGGAACAATGAGCAGTTCTTC
d_gene: TRBD1; abundance: many; v_gene: TRBV19; j_gene: TRBJ1-4; CDR3aa: CASTPDRAFGKLFF; CDR3nt: TGTGCCAGTACCCCGGACAGGGCCTTTGGAAAACTGTTTTTT
d_gene: -; abundance: many; v_gene: TRBV6-5; j_gene: TRBJ1-5; CDR3aa: CASRTRRGQPQHF; CDR3nt: TGTGCCAGCAGGACTAGGCGCGGTCAGCCCCAGCATTTT
d_gene: TRBD1; abundance: many; v_gene: TRBV18; j_gene: TRBJ2-1; CDR3aa: CASSPPTGYNEQFF; CDR3nt: TGTGCCAGCTCACCACCGACAGGGTACAATGAGCAGTTCTTC
d_gene: -; abundance: -; v_gene: TRBV4-1; j_gene: TRBJ2-3; CDR3aa: CASSQEKGSATPDTQYF; CDR3nt: TGCGCCAGCAGCCAAGAGAAGGGGAGTGCGACCCCAGATACGCAGTATTTT
d_gene: -; abundance: many; v_gene: TRBV11-2; j_gene: TRBJ2-1; CDR3aa: CASSLDRYNEQFF; CDR3nt: TGTGCCAGCAGCTTAGATCGCTACAATGAGCAGTTCTTC
d_gene: -; abundance: many; v_gene: TRBV5-1; j_gene: TRBJ2-3; CDR3aa: CASSLVGRSTDTQYF; CDR3nt: TGCGCCAGCAGCTTAGTGGGCAGGAGCACAGATACGCAGTATTTT
d_gene: -; abundance: many; v_gene: TRBV6-6; j_gene: TRBJ1-5; CDR3aa: CASSHRGQFGQPQHF; CDR3nt: TGTGCCAGCAGTCACCGCGGACAGTTCGGTCAGCCCCAGCATTTT
d_gene: TRBD1; abundance: -; v_gene: TRBV11-3; j_gene: TRBJ2-2; CDR3aa: CASSLRDSGELFF; CDR3nt: TGTGCCAGCAGCTTACGGGACAGCGGGGAGCTGTTTTTT
d_gene: -; abundance: many; v_gene: TRBV5-4; j_gene: TRBJ2-3; CDR3aa: CASSSAQDFVGTDTQYF; CDR3nt: TGTGCCAGCAGTTCGGCACAGGACTTCGTAGGCACAGATACGCAGTATTTT
d_gene: -; abundance: many; v_gene: TRBV13; j_gene: TRBJ2-2; CDR3aa: CASSLGMIPNTGELFF; CDR3nt: TGTGCCAGCAGCTTAGGAATGATACCGAACACCGGGGAGCTGTTTTTT
d_gene: TRBD1; abundance: many; v_gene: TRBV6-5; j_gene: TRBJ1-2; CDR3aa: CASSHGQGAIYGYTF; CDR3nt: TGTGCCAGCAGTCACGGACAGGGGGCTATCTATGGCTACACCTTC
d_gene: TRBD1; abundance: many; v_gene: TRBV7-2; j_gene: TRBJ2-3; CDR3aa: CASSSPGQSTDTQYF; CDR3nt: TGTGCCAGCAGCTCGCCGGGACAGAGCACAGATACGCAGTATTTT
d_gene: TRBD1; abundance: -; v_gene: TRBV5-8; j_gene: TRBJ2-5; CDR3aa: CASSGGTGGHQETQYF; CDR3nt: TGTGCCAGCAGCGGGGGGACAGGGGGGCATCAAGAGACCCAGTACTTC
d_gene: TRBD1; abundance: -; v_gene: TRBV10-3; j_gene: TRBJ1-4; CDR3aa: CAISGGRDRGEKLFF; CDR3nt: TGTGCCATCAGTGGGGGCCGGGACAGGGGTGAAAAACTGTTTTTT
d_gene: TRBD2; abundance: many; v_gene: TRBV3-1; j_gene: TRBJ2-7; CDR3aa: CASSRKGLAYEQYF; CDR3nt: TGTGCCAGCAGCCGAAAGGGACTAGCATACGAGCAGTACTTC
d_gene: -; abundance: few; v_gene: TRBV20-1; j_gene: TRBJ2-3; CDR3aa: CSARGPNPTDTQYF; CDR3nt: TGCAGTGCTAGAGGTCCCAACCCCACAGATACGCAGTATTTT
d_gene: -; abundance: -; v_gene: TRBV7-8; j_gene: TRBJ1-5; CDR3aa: CASSLSGTNTVTQHF; CDR3nt: TGTGCCAGCAGCTTAAGCGGGACGAACACAGTTACGCAGCATTTT
d_gene: TRBD2; abundance: -; v_gene: TRBV20-1; j_gene: TRBJ2-5; CDR3aa: CSARDPWTSGASGETQYF; CDR3nt: TGCAGTGCTAGAGATCCCTGGACTAGCGGGGCCTCAGGGGAGACCCAGTACTTC